The 23 T cell receptor beta chains reported below all come from one sample, sequenced in a study of T cells in Graves' hyperthyroidism and ophthalmopathy. The investigators amplified TCR beta CDR3 regions from RNA transcripts. First-round RT-PCR targeting the TCR CDR3 was performed with the HTBI primer set. Each CDR3 protein gets one entry after TCRdb re-called the multiplex PCR reads with MiXCR. The sample holds 660,000 or so distinct CDR3 sequences, more than 20% seen once. The sequenced sample consisted of blood. These receptors were collected from a man younger than 45 with Graves' ophthalmopathy.

In its sample, this clonotype was seen a few times. The rearrangement joins TRBV7-9 to TRBJ2-7; TRBD2 might be the D (6 bases). Deletions cut 3 bases from V and 4 bases from J, with 28 bases between. Germline CDR1 reads SEHNR; CDR2 reads FQNEAQ (reference sequence). This CDR3 is built from 19 residues. The CDR3 DNA sequence: TGTGCCAGCAGCTTGCGTATTAGCGGAGAGCAAAACGCCGCTTACGAGCAGTACTTC. Translated, it gives CASSLRISGEQNAAYEQYF. The complete variable domain, with remaining parts taken from reference TRBV7-9 and TRBJ2-7, reads DTGVSQNPRHKITKRGQNVTFRCDPISEHNRLYWYRQTLGQGPEFLTYFQNEAQLEKSRLLSDRFSAERPKGSFSTLEIQRTEQGDSAMYLCASSLRISGEQNAAYEQYFGPGTRLTVT.

This clonotype was counted a few times. V gene TRBV20-1 combines with J gene TRBJ2-7, with D maybe TRBD1 (5 bases). Germline CDR1 reads DFQATT; CDR2 reads SNEGSKA (reference sequence). The CDR3 is 13 amino acids. Between the trimmed V and J ends, which lost 4 bases and 2 bases, there was a span of 12 bases. The CDR3 protein is CSANRGSPYEQYF. The CDR3 DNA reads as TGCAGTGCTAATAGGGGTTCACCCTACGAGCAGTACTTC.

This clonotype was seen more than once but under ten times. The chain uses TRBV3-1 and TRBJ2-7; 11 nucleotides line up with TRBD2. Trimming took 0 bases from V and 2 from J; bases not matched to a gene: 3. The CDR3 is 16 amino acids. Germline V gene sequence: CDR1 LGHDT, CDR2 YNNKEL (reference sequence). The CDR3 is CASSQDSGRATYEQYF. CDR3 DNA sequence: TGTGCCAGCAGCCAAGATAGCGGGAGGGCTACCTACGAGCAGTACTTC.

The chain uses TRBV30 and TRBJ2-7; 10 nucleotides match TRBD2. V was pared by 4 bases and J by 0 bases, with 12 bases of the junction left unmatched. Germline V lookup: CDR1 GTSNPN, CDR2 SVGIG (reference sequence). This CDR3 is 17 amino acids long. The CDR3 loop reads CAWKASGRVGRSYEQYF. The DNA of the CDR3 is TGTGCCTGGAAGGCTAGCGGGAGAGTGGGACGCTCCTACGAGCAGTACTTC.

The chain combines TRBV20-1 with TRBJ2-4; the D gene is possibly TRBD2 (5 bases). Germline CDR1 is DFQATT and CDR2 is SNEGSKA (reference sequence). Trimming removed 3 bases from V and 1 base from J, with 10 bases in between. The CDR3 is made up of 14 amino acids. CDR3 bases: TGCAGTGCTAGGTCCCCGGGGGCCAAAAACATTCAGTACTTC. Its protein product is CSARSPGAKNIQYF.

On this clonotype itself: A read error is possible here, since a much larger clone lies one base away. The chain carries TRBV6-1 and TRBJ1-1, with D unresolved. Per the germline V gene, CDR1 is MNHNS and CDR2 is SASEGT. The CDR3 spans 14 residues. CDR3 residues: CAGSQRVVDTEAFF. For the CDR3, the DNA is TGTGCCGGCAGTCAGAGGGTCGTAGACACTGAAGCTTTCTTT.

This clonotype was observed a few times. The chain combines TRBV4-1 with TRBJ1-4; D unclear. From germline, CDR1 is MGHRA and CDR2 YSYEKL. The V gene lost 0 bases and the J gene lost 3 bases, with 8 bases spanning the gap. This CDR3 is built from 15 residues. The CDR3 reads CASSQDEGSNEKLFF. The CDR3 DNA reads as TGCGCCAGCAGCCAAGATGAGGGATCTAATGAAAAACTGTTTTTT.

The J gene is TRBJ1-1, the V gene TRBV5-1; D not certain. Trimming removed 4 bases at V and 3 bases at J, with 16 bases between. The CDR3 spans 15 residues. The germline gives CDR1 SGHRS, CDR2 YFSETQ. In nucleotides, the CDR3 is TGCGCCAGCAGCGCGGGCCTCCTTGGGGACACTGAAGCTTTCTTT. This codes for CASSAGLLGDTEAFF.

In the case of this clonotype: A clone one base away is much larger, so this may be a read error. The chain has TRBV7-2 and TRBJ2-3, with D possibly matching TRBD1 (6 bases). The ends were cut back, 5 bases at V and 2 bases at J, with 26 bases in the middle. CDR1 SGHTA and CDR2 FQGNSA come from the germline V gene. There are 19 residues in the CDR3. DNA for the CDR3: TGTGCCAGCAGCCGATCGTCGGCCCAGGGGTTTTTCCCCACAGATACGCAGTATTTT. Protein: CASSRSSAQGFFPTDTQYF.

This clonotype has more than one count but fewer than ten. The CDR3 is CATSDASGLSSYNEQFF. In nucleotides, the CDR3 is TGTGCCACCAGTGATGCTAGCGGGCTAAGCTCCTACAATGAGCAGTTCTTC. The chain carries TRBV24-1 and TRBJ2-1; 8 bases match TRBD2. The CDR3 runs to 17 residues. The junction had 6 bases not matched to a gene; V was cut back by 3 bases and J by 0 bases. Germline V CDR1 and CDR2: KGHDR, SFDVKD.

The CDR3 loop reads CAWLAEPYEQYF. CDR3 bases: TGTGCCTGGTTAGCGGAACCCTACGAGCAGTACTTC. The rearrangement uses TRBV30 and TRBJ2-7, with a tentative D call TRBD2 (6 bases). The CDR3 is 12 residues long. Trimming took off 5 bases at V and 2 bases at J, with 10 bases between the two ends. Germline V gives CDR1 GTSNPN, CDR2 SVGIG (reference sequence).

This clonotype occurred many times. This chain uses TRBV13 with TRBJ2-1; unclear D gene. This CDR3 region has 14 residues. V was clipped by 1 base and J by 1 base, with 5 bases between them. Germline-derived CDR1 and CDR2 are PRHDT and FYEKMQ (reference sequence). DNA of the CDR3: TGTGCCAGCAGCTTAGTACAGTCCTACAATGAGCAGTTCTTC. Residues: CASSLVQSYNEQFF.

The chain is built from TRBV20-1 and TRBJ2-4; D uncertain. The germline V gene encodes CDR1 DFQATT and CDR2 SNEGSKA (reference sequence). The V end was cut by 7 bases, the J end by 5 bases, with 9 bases between. The CDR3 sequence is 11 residues long. CDR3 residues: CSVNTQNIQYF. DNA of the CDR3: TGCAGTGTTAACACCCAAAACATTCAGTACTTC.

This clonotype was counted a few times. CDR3 amino acids: CASSLADTQETQYF. DNA for the CDR3: TGTGCCAGCAGCTTAGCGGACACACAAGAGACCCAGTACTTC. The chain joins TRBV7-9 to TRBJ2-5, with D possibly TRBD1 on 5 matching bases. This CDR3 contains 14 residues. Germline V gene sequence: CDR1 SEHNR, CDR2 FQNEAQ (reference sequence). V was shortened by 0 bases and J by 2 bases, with 7 bases between the two germline ends.

J is TRBJ2-7 and V is TRBV20-1, with 8 positions matching TRBD2. V was pared by 3 bases and J by 4 bases, with 5 bases of the junction left unmatched. This CDR3 has 13 residues. Germline V gives CDR1 DFQATT, CDR2 SNEGSKA (reference sequence). CDR3 in amino acids: CSARTREGYEQYF. DNA of the CDR3: TGCAGTGCTAGGACCCGGGAGGGATACGAGCAGTACTTC.

This chain connects TRBV6-1 to TRBJ2-1, with TRBD2 matching over 16 bases. Germline V gene sequence: CDR1 MNHNS, CDR2 SASEGT. The trim removed 9 bases at V and 1 base at J, leaving 24 bases unmatched. This CDR3 contains 23 residues. CDR3 sequence (DNA): TGTGCCAGTCCACGTCCGGGACTAGCGGGAGGGCCGGTAGAGGTAGTTTCCTACAATGAGCAGTTCTTC. It specifies CASPRPGLAGGPVEVVSYNEQFF.

This clonotype showed up just a few times. The chain is built from TRBV5-4 and TRBJ2-7, with TRBD1 as a possible D gene (6 bases). V was pared by 4 bases and J by 0 bases, with 11 bases between. CDR3 size: 14 residues. Germline CDR1 reads SGHNT; CDR2 reads YYREEE (reference sequence). CDR3 loop: CASSRQDFSYEQYF. The CDR3 DNA sequence: TGTGCCAGCAGCAGACAGGATTTCTCCTACGAGCAGTACTTC.

This clonotype was observed a handful of times. The chain combines TRBV4-1 with TRBJ1-1; D not certain. The CDR3 totals 17 residues. Germline assignment: CDR1 MGHRA and CDR2 YSYEKL. Trimming removed 5 bases from V and 0 bases from J, with 19 bases in between. The DNA for the CDR3 is TGCGCCAGCAGCTTGCGGACTAATGATTGGGTGAACACTGAAGCTTTCTTT. It codes for CASSLRTNDWVNTEAFF.

The chain employs TRBV20-1 and TRBJ2-1; the D is unclear. CDR3 length: 11 residues. Trimming left V 0 bases short and J 8 bases short, with 5 bases between. In germline, CDR1 is DFQATT, CDR2 SNEGSKA (reference sequence). For the CDR3, the DNA is TGCAGTGCTAGAGATATGGATGAGCAGTTCTTC. This gives the protein CSARDMDEQFF.

The rearrangement uses TRBV28 and TRBJ1-5; D is possibly TRBD1 (6 bases). Germline V lookup: CDR1 MDHEN, CDR2 SYDVKM. V was trimmed by 2 bases and J by 0 bases, leaving 14 bases between them. This CDR3 has 17 residues. The CDR3 sequence is CASSLATGTYSNQPQHF. The DNA of the CDR3 is TGTGCCAGCAGTTTAGCGACAGGAACATATAGCAATCAGCCCCAGCATTTT.

This clonotype was seen more than once but under ten times. The V call is TRBV9, the J call TRBJ1-1; weak D call: TRBD1 (5 bases). The CDR3 runs to 14 residues. Germline V lookup: CDR1 SGDLS, CDR2 YYNGEE. V lost 7 bases and J 1 base, leaving 14 bases between the germline ends. The CDR3 bases are TGTGCCAGCGGTTTTGGGACCGAGAACACTGAAGCTTTCTTT. Its translation is CASGFGTENTEAFF.

This chain uses TRBV7-3 with TRBJ2-2, with 8 nucleotides matching TRBD2. The CDR3 consists of 16 residues. V was pared by 5 bases and J by 4 bases, with 9 bases of the junction left unmatched. Germline CDR1 SGHTA, CDR2 FQGTGA. In DNA form, the CDR3 reads TGTGCCAGCAGCCTAGTTGCGGGAGGACTCACCGGGGAGCTGTTTTTT. It is translated as CASSLVAGGLTGELFF.

The chain has TRBV19 and TRBJ2-3; 10 nucleotides agree with TRBD2. The ends lost 4 bases at V and 0 bases at J; junction bases unmatched: 10. The CDR3 consists of 18 residues. Germline values: CDR1 LNHDA, CDR2 SQIVND (reference sequence). Written as DNA, the CDR3 is TGTGCCAGTAGTACGCAAGGGGGACTAGCGAATAGCACAGATACGCAGTATTTT. This codes for CASSTQGGLANSTDTQYF. The entire variable domain, with the rest obtained from reference TRBV19 and TRBJ2-3, is as follows: DGGITQSPKYLFRKEGQNVTLSCEQNLNHDAMYWYRQDPGQGLRLIYYSQIVNDFQKGDIAEGYSVSREKKESFPLTVTSAQKNPTAFYLCASSTQGGLANSTDTQYFGPGTRLTVL.